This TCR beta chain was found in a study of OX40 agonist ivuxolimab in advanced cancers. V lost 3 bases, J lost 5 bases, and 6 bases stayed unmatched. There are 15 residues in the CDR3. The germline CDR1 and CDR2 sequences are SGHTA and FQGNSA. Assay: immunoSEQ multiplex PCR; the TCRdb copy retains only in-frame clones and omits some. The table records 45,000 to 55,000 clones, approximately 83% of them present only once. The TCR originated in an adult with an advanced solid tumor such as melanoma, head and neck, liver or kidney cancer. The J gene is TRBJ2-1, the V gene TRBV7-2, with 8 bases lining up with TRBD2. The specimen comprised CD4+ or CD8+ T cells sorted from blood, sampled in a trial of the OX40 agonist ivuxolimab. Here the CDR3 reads CASSLTGGHNNEQFF. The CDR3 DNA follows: TGTGCCAGCAGCTTGACGGGGGGGCATAACAATGAGCAGTTCTTC.